Listed below are T cell receptor beta chains from one sample, sequenced in a study of shared clonotypes between healthy human individuals. Sequencing was performed with immunoSEQ multiplex PCR; in TCRdb, only in-frame clones are kept and a portion is missing. The sample lists around 620,000 clones, approximately 95% occurring once. The sequencing input was naive CD8+ T cells sorted from blood. Source of these receptors: a woman in her thirties in good health. Both conserved end residues are part of each CDR3. The order of the fields is V gene, J gene, clone size, D gene, CDR3 protein, CDR3 DNA. D genes are given only for firm matches. Clone size is stated in some rows and not others, as once, few, many or a class when expanded.

TRBV28	TRBJ2-7	.	TRBD1	CASSLPPTGGEQYF	TGTGCCAGCAGTTTACCCCCCACAGGGGGCGAGCAGTACTTC
TRBV13	TRBJ2-7	.	.	CASSRNRDSLYEQYF	TGTGCCAGCAGCCGAAACCGGGACTCCCTTTACGAGCAGTACTTC
TRBV28	TRBJ2-1	.	TRBD1	CASSLRDRHNEQFF	TGTGCCAGCAGTCTCCGGGACAGACACAATGAGCAGTTCTTC
TRBV27	TRBJ2-3	.	.	CASSLGPTDTQYF	TGTGCCAGCAGTTTGGGGCCCACAGATACGCAGTATTTT
TRBV2	TRBJ2-5	.	TRBD2	CASSEIGGRETQYF	TGTGCCAGCAGTGAAATCGGCGGGAGAGAGACCCAGTACTTC
TRBV15	TRBJ2-1	.	TRBD1	CATSETGHSEQFF	TGTGCCACCAGCGAGACAGGGCATAGTGAGCAGTTCTTC
TRBV27	TRBJ2-7	.	.	CASSSMAGLSYEQYF	TGTGCCAGCAGTTCCATGGCGGGCCTCTCCTACGAGCAGTACTTC
TRBV5-8	TRBJ2-7	once	.	CASSFQQGLSYEQYF	TGTGCCAGCAGCTTCCAACAGGGCCTCTCCTACGAGCAGTACTTC
TRBV5-6	TRBJ1-3	.	.	CASSLTDTPGNTIYF	TGTGCCAGCAGCTTAACGGATACTCCTGGAAACACCATATATTTT
TRBV28	TRBJ1-5	.	.	CASRRDIRSNQPQHF	TGTGCCAGCAGAAGGGACATCCGAAGCAATCAGCCCCAGCATTTT
TRBV4-2	TRBJ2-7	.	TRBD1	CASSQGAGGYEQYF	TGTGCCAGCAGCCAAGGAGCAGGGGGCTACGAGCAGTACTTC
TRBV5-5	TRBJ1-4	.	.	CASSSIWGRPTLNEKLFF	TGTGCCAGCAGCTCAATCTGGGGGAGACCGACCCTTAATGAAAAACTGTTTTTT
TRBV11-2	TRBJ2-7	once	.	CASSRLTGTYEQYF	TGTGCCAGCAGCCGATTGACAGGAACCTACGAGCAGTACTTC
TRBV7-9	TRBJ2-7	.	TRBD2	CASSPAAGKGSGSYYEQYF	TGTGCCAGCAGCCCCGCGGCCGGAAAGGGCAGCGGGAGTTACTACGAGCAGTACTTC
TRBV7-7	TRBJ2-5	.	TRBD1	CASSLAGTGGEKTQYF	TGTGCCAGCAGCTTAGCCGGGACAGGGGGCGAAAAGACCCAGTACTTC
TRBV28	TRBJ2-2	.	TRBD2	CASSLLAGVIDGELFF	TGTGCCAGCAGTCTTCTAGCGGGAGTGATTGACGGGGAGCTGTTTTTT
TRBV4-1	TRBJ2-7	once	TRBD2	CASSQESGRAYEQYF	TGCGCCAGCAGCCAAGAGAGCGGGAGGGCCTACGAGCAGTACTTC
TRBV27	TRBJ1-2	.	TRBD1	CASSDTGDLNYGYTF	TGTGCCAGCAGTGATACAGGGGACCTTAACTATGGCTACACCTTC
TRBV30	TRBJ2-5	.	TRBD1	CAWTKVGPGDRLEGTQYF	TGTGCCTGGACTAAAGTGGGGCCCGGGGACAGGCTGGAGGGGACCCAGTACTTC
TRBV5-6	TRBJ2-3	.	.	CASSLASETDTQYF	TGTGCCAGCAGCTTGGCCTCCGAAACAGATACGCAGTATTTT
TRBV11-2	TRBJ1-1	.	TRBD1	CASSRLEQGARGEAFF	TGTGCCAGCAGTCGACTCGAACAGGGGGCGCGGGGTGAAGCTTTCTTT
TRBV4-2	TRBJ2-7	.	.	CASSSLYEQYF	TGTGCCAGCAGCTCGCTCTACGAGCAGTACTTC
TRBV5-6	TRBJ1-5	once	.	CASSQGYQPQHF	TGTGCCAGCAGCCAGGGGTATCAGCCCCAGCATTTT
TRBV2	TRBJ1-1	.	.	CASSYLNTEAFF	TGTGCCAGCAGCTATTTGAACACTGAAGCTTTCTTT
TRBV30	TRBJ2-7	.	TRBD1	CAWSVGTGSNEQYF	TGTGCCTGGAGTGTAGGGACAGGGTCAAACGAGCAGTACTTC
TRBV25-1	TRBJ2-7	.	.	CASSGGPQVAMYEQYF	TGTGCCAGCAGTGGGGGCCCCCAGGTGGCAATGTACGAGCAGTACTTC
TRBV19	TRBJ2-7	once	.	CASSTTRGFPYEQYF	TGTGCCAGTAGTACAACCCGGGGGTTCCCCTACGAGCAGTACTTC
TRBV19	TRBJ1-1	once	TRBD1	CASSGQGADTEAFF	TGTGCCAGTAGCGGACAGGGGGCGGACACTGAAGCTTTCTTT
TRBV7-9	TRBJ2-2	once	.	CASSSNRDFSAGELFF	TGTGCCAGCAGCTCGAACCGGGACTTCAGCGCCGGGGAGCTGTTTTTT
TRBV5-1	TRBJ2-7	.	.	CASSLSTKQYF	TGCGCCAGCAGCTTGTCGACGAAGCAGTACTTC
TRBV28	TRBJ1-5	.	.	CASSPGGVYSNQPQHF	TGTGCCAGCAGTCCTGGAGGGGTTTATAGCAATCAGCCCCAGCATTTT
TRBV29-1	TRBJ2-1	.	TRBD1	CSVEGDRSSSYNEQFF	TGCAGCGTTGAAGGGGACAGGTCCAGCTCCTACAATGAGCAGTTCTTC
TRBV15	TRBJ1-6	.	TRBD1	CATSSNRGGSPLHF	TGTGCCACCAGCAGCAACAGGGGGGGTTCACCCCTCCACTTT
TRBV28	TRBJ2-7	once	.	CASSQTPVISSYEQYF	TGTGCCAGCAGTCAGACCCCCGTGATAAGCTCCTACGAGCAGTACTTC
TRBV29-1	TRBJ2-7	.	.	CSVLKCPSINYEQYF	TGCAGCGTTCTCAAGTGCCCTTCAATAAACTACGAGCAGTACTTC
TRBV19	TRBJ2-7	.	.	CASSPQQGEGSEQYF	TGTGCCAGTAGCCCCCAACAGGGAGAGGGTAGCGAGCAGTACTTC
TRBV23-1	TRBJ1-3	.	.	CASRPSGWRGNTIYF	TGCGCCAGCAGACCCAGCGGGTGGCGAGGAAACACCATATATTTT
TRBV2	TRBJ2-6	.	.	CASRDRPAGANVLTF	TGTGCCAGCAGGGATCGCCCTGCCGGGGCCAACGTCCTGACTTTC
TRBV5-6	TRBJ2-3	.	.	CASSISLVGTDTQYF	TGTGCCAGCAGCATTAGCCTTGTCGGCACAGATACGCAGTATTTT
TRBV7-9	TRBJ1-5	.	.	CASSLSYQPQHF	TGTGCCAGCAGCTTGAGTTATCAGCCCCAGCATTTT
TRBV28	TRBJ2-1	.	.	CASSLRLVGSNEQFF	TGTGCCAGCAGTTTACGACTAGTTGGATCCAATGAGCAGTTCTTC
TRBV19	TRBJ2-3	.	TRBD2	CASTIGTMYPADTQYF	TGTGCCAGTACCATCGGGACTATGTATCCGGCAGATACGCAGTATTTT
TRBV7-8	TRBJ2-1	.	TRBD2	CASSLKITSASSYNEQFF	TGTGCCAGCAGCTTAAAGATAACTAGCGCGAGCTCCTACAATGAGCAGTTCTTC
TRBV5-6	TRBJ2-1	.	TRBD2	CASSVTSGGTYNEQFF	TGTGCCAGCAGCGTGACTAGCGGGGGAACCTACAATGAGCAGTTCTTC
TRBV6-5	TRBJ1-1	once	.	CASSYSGGFSEAFF	TGTGCCAGCAGTTACTCAGGGGGTTTTTCTGAAGCTTTCTTT
TRBV27	TRBJ2-3	.	TRBD2	CASSPLERGGADTQYF	TGTGCCAGCAGTCCTCTCGAGCGGGGGGGGGCAGATACGCAGTATTTT
TRBV7-9	TRBJ1-1	.	.	CASSLGQGRTEAFF	TGTGCCAGCAGCTTAGGGCAGGGGCGGACTGAAGCTTTCTTT
TRBV13	TRBJ2-2	.	.	CASSLGSAGFTGELFF	TGTGCCAGCAGCTTAGGGTCTGCGGGGTTCACCGGGGAGCTGTTTTTT
TRBV9	TRBJ2-2	.	TRBD1	CASSVVRGFTGELFF	TGTGCCAGCAGCGTAGTCAGGGGGTTCACCGGGGAGCTGTTTTTT
TRBV29-1	TRBJ1-1	.	TRBD1	CSVETGQDAEAFF	TGCAGCGTTGAAACGGGACAGGACGCTGAAGCTTTCTTT
TRBV6-5	TRBJ2-1	.	.	CASSYSNPHNEQFF	TGTGCCAGCAGTTACTCGAATCCGCACAATGAGCAGTTCTTC
TRBV29-1	TRBJ2-4	.	.	CSVLLLAKNIQYF	TGCAGCGTCCTCCTACTAGCCAAAAACATTCAGTACTTC
TRBV18	TRBJ1-2	.	TRBD1	CASSPPGQGEGYTF	TGTGCCAGCTCACCCCCTGGACAGGGGGAAGGCTACACCTTC
TRBV15	TRBJ2-1	.	.	CATSGGIGALYDEQFF	TGTGCCACCAGCGGGGGGATCGGTGCGCTTTATGATGAGCAGTTCTTC
TRBV5-4	TRBJ1-2	.	.	CASSLSTNYGYTF	TGTGCCAGCAGCTTGTCAACTAACTATGGCTACACCTTC
TRBV7-8	TRBJ1-1	.	.	CASSLAVFSTEAFF	TGTGCCAGCAGCTTAGCCGTGTTTAGCACTGAAGCTTTCTTT
TRBV6-1	TRBJ2-3	.	TRBD1	CASSKPGQGTDTQYF	TGTGCCAGCAGTAAACCGGGACAGGGCACAGATACGCAGTATTTT
TRBV2	TRBJ2-5	.	.	CASGSPWQYF	TGTGCCAGCGGGAGCCCCTGGCAGTACTTC
TRBV9	TRBJ2-7	once	.	CASSVDPGLIYEQYF	TGTGCCAGCAGCGTAGATCCGGGATTGATCTACGAGCAGTACTTC